Shown below are 6 T cell receptor beta chains from a single sample sequenced in a study of STAT3 mutations in large granular lymphocyte leukemia. No antigen has been identified for these receptors. Study conclusions and caveats: At least one immunodominant TCR beta clonotype appeared in every T-cell large granular lymphocyte leukemia patient.

Measured with immunoSEQ multiplex PCR; TCRdb has only the in-frame clones, and not every one. The profile shows approximately 7,800 clones, 90% to 95% of them singletons. The sample comprised peripheral blood mononuclear cells. All receptors derive from a man aged 45-65 years with T-cell large granular lymphocyte leukemia. Some clones in this sample may be carry-over from other donors' samples.

The chain is built from TRBV10-1 and TRBJ2-3; weak D call: TRBD2 (5 bases). V lost 0 bases, J lost 2 bases, and 6 bases lay in between. This CDR3 has 14 residues. Germline-derived CDR1 and CDR2 are WNHNN and SYGVQD (reference sequence). The CDR3 region is CASSESRVTDTQYF. CDR3 coding DNA: TGCGCCAGCAGTGAGTCGAGGGTCACAGATACGCAGTATTTT.

The CDR3 coding sequence is TGTGCCAGCAAAGGGGACGGGGGCCCCGGGGAGCTGTTTTTT. This gives the protein CASKGDGGPGELFF. The rearrangement links TRBV6-5 to TRBJ2-2, with D perhaps assigned TRBD1 or TRBD2 (6 bases each). This CDR3 contains 14 residues. Trimming removed 7 bases at V and 6 bases at J, with 15 bases between. Germline assignment: CDR1 MNHEY and CDR2 SVGAGI.

CDR3 in DNA: TGTGCCAGCAGACGCCGGGACAGGGAACAAGAGACCCAGTACTTC. It specifies CASRRRDREQETQYF. The gene calls are TRBV6-8 and TRBJ2-5, with 9 bases aligning to TRBD1. The CDR3 is 15 residues long. From germline, CDR1 is MNHGY and CDR2 SAAAGT. Trimming cost V 6 bases and J 2 bases; bases outside gene matches: 7.

The chain joins TRBV5-6 to TRBJ1-2; 7 nucleotides line up with TRBD1. This CDR3 has 12 residues. The germline V gene encodes CDR1 SGHDT and CDR2 YYEEEE. With 4 bases clipped from V and 7 bases from J, the junction kept 4 bases outside the gene matches. CDR3 in amino acids: CASSIDRAGYTF. The CDR3, as DNA: TGTGCCAGCAGCATAGACAGGGCTGGCTACACCTTC. The complete variable domain, with remaining parts taken from reference TRBV5-6 and TRBJ1-2, reads DAGVTQSPTHLIKTRGQQVTLRCSPKSGHDTVSWYQQALGQGPQFIFQYYEEEERQRGNFPDRFSGHQFPNYSSELNVNALLLGDSALYLCASSIDRAGYTFGSGTRLTVV.

The rearrangement joins TRBV4-1 to TRBJ2-7; D may correspond to TRBD1 or TRBD2 (5 bases each). The CDR3 is 14 residues long. Germline V gene lookup returns CDR1 MGHRA and CDR2 YSYEKL. With 0 bases removed from V and 2 bases from J, the gap between germline ends came to 8 bases. DNA of the CDR3: TGCGCCAGCAGCCAAGATCCGGGACCCTACGAGCAGTACTTC. Encoded protein: CASSQDPGPYEQYF.

V usage is TRBV9 and J usage is TRBJ2-1; 12 nucleotides match TRBD2. V trimming: 2 bases; J trimming: 10 bases; junction bases outside the gene matches: 4. The CDR3 has 14 residues. Per the germline V gene, CDR1 is SGDLS and CDR2 is YYNGEE. CDR3 residues: CASSVTSGGSEQFF. The CDR3 nucleotides are TGTGCCAGCAGCGTGACTAGCGGGGGATCCGAGCAGTTCTTC.